These 8 T cell receptor beta chains were all obtained from the same sample, sequenced in a study of beta chain features in type 1 diabetes. The entirety of the isolated RNA underwent reverse transcription, so expressed TCRB transcripts were sequenced. Sequencing used immunoSEQ multiplex PCR; TCRdb keeps in-frame clones, though not all of them. This sample yields 200,000 to 250,000 clones, of which roughly 10% are seen a single time; approximately 1.3% belongs to the top ten. The material sequenced was central memory CD4+ T cells from blood. These receptors were collected from a man between 18 and 35 years old in good health.

This chain joins TRBV5-1 and TRBJ1-1; D not resolved. This CDR3 region has 13 residues. The germline CDR1 and CDR2 sequences are SGHRS and YFSETQ. V was cut by 1 base and J by 4 bases, with 8 bases left in between. The CDR3 loop reads CASSLIDFTEAFF. The CDR3 DNA follows: TGCGCCAGCAGCTTGATAGATTTCACTGAAGCTTTCTTT.

The chain is built from TRBV27 and TRBJ2-5; the D gene is possibly TRBD2 (5 bases). This CDR3 contains 14 residues. The germline V gene encodes CDR1 MNHEY and CDR2 SMNVEV (reference sequence). V was clipped by 5 bases and J by 1 base, with 11 bases between them. The CDR3 nucleotides read TGTGCCAGCAGTAAGATCGGGGTCCAAGAGACCCAGTACTTC. As protein: CASSKIGVQETQYF.

This clone showed up just a few times. A read error may account for a junction end that differs from germline. This chain uses TRBV14 with TRBJ2-1; D possibly corresponds to TRBD2 (5 bases). Per germline, CDR1 SGHDN and CDR2 FVKESK. CDR3 length equals 14 residues. The CDR3 protein is CASTGVPGYDEQFF. CDR3 DNA sequence: TGTGCCAGCACCGGGGTACCGGGCTACGATGAGCAGTTCTTC.

The chain carries TRBV29-1 and TRBJ2-3; 11 bases match TRBD1. Germline V gene lookup returns CDR1 SQVTM and CDR2 ANQGSEA. This CDR3 contains 14 residues. The V segment lost 6 bases and the J segment 2 bases; nucleotides outside the gene matches: 4. The CDR3 DNA sequence: TGCAGCGTCTCGGACAGGGGGCCCACAGATACGCAGTATTTT. As protein: CSVSDRGPTDTQYF.

The sample holds a few counts of this clone. V and J are TRBV5-4 and TRBJ2-5; maybe TRBD1 (6 bases). CDR1 SGHNT and CDR2 YYREEE come from the germline V gene (reference sequence). This CDR3 comprises 16 residues. V dropped 1 base and J dropped 3 bases, with 16 bases sitting between them. The CDR3 sequence is CASSLFGGQGEETQYF. The CDR3, as DNA: TGTGCCAGCAGCTTGTTTGGGGGCCAGGGAGAAGAGACCCAGTACTTC.

The genes are TRBV9 and TRBJ2-1; D ambiguous. From germline, CDR1 is SGDLS and CDR2 YYNGEE. This CDR3 is 13 amino acids long. The V and J ends lost 5 bases and 9 bases respectively, with 15 bases between them. In DNA form, the CDR3 reads TGTGCCAGCAGTCGCCCTCCCCCAAGTGAGCAGTTCTTC. It yields the protein CASSRPPPSEQFF.

CDR3 sequence: CASRERLSNQPQHF. The CDR3, as DNA: TGTGCCAGCAGAGAAAGGCTGAGCAATCAGCCCCAGCATTTT. The chain carries TRBV2 and TRBJ1-5; D not certain. From germline, CDR1 is SNHLY and CDR2 FYNNEI. The CDR3 loop spans 14 amino acids. V was clipped by 6 bases and J by 1 base, with 10 bases between them.

This clone occurred a few times. This chain joins TRBV5-1 and TRBJ2-1, with TRBD2 matching over 13 bases. CDR3 size: 18 residues. V was clipped by 4 bases and J by 0 bases; unmatched bases: 7. Germline-derived CDR1 and CDR2 are SGHRS and YFSETQ. In nucleotides, the CDR3 is TGCGCCAGCAGCAAAGGACTAGCGGGAGCGAGCTCCTACAATGAGCAGTTCTTC. This translates into CASSKGLAGASSYNEQFF.